This T cell receptor beta chain was documented in a study of cytomegalovirus exposure and HLA in healthy donors. Study at large: Early released data had about 80 million unique TCRs, all coming from HLA-typed donors. Study-wide points: Later analysis placed DRB1 highest and HLA-C lowest in TCR association rates, which differed by HLA locus. As a later analysis showed, a missense DCLRE1C variant was linked to trimming of TCR beta V- and J-genes.

A word on this clone: Its target is not known.

Germline lookup yields CDR1 SQVTM and CDR2 ANQGSEA. The CDR3 runs 13 residues. The PCR made use of 60 Vbeta and 13 Jbeta primers. This table comes from immunoSEQ multiplex PCR, and its TCRdb copy is limited to in-frame clones, with some not included. Its table records about 79,000 clones. Sequenced material: PBMCs. The chain uses TRBV29-1 and TRBJ2-5; possible D gene TRBD1, 6 bases. The end of the DNA fits TRBJ2-7 better, so the J call may be wrong. The sequence came from a man aged 25-45 years in good health and CMV-seronegative. CDR3 sequence reads: CSVVPDSRYEQYF. The CDR3 DNA reads as TGCAGCGTTGTACCGGACAGCCGCTACGAGCAGTACTTC.